This record covers a single TCR beta chain. This clone has a single count. Its cognate antigen has yet to be identified. It has no much larger one-base neighbor in the sample; base qualities were not kept. The sample's time point label, in plain terms: baseline before first vaccination. The vaccinee samples were drawn from two UK trials, COV001 and COV002, one of which was a single-blind randomized controlled phase 2/3 trial testing AZD1222 (ChAdOx1 nCoV-19) in healthy adults. For TCRbeta chain sequencing, PBMC samples from trial participants were taken at day 0 and at day 28 after the second dose. These data belong to a study of T cell responses to AZD1222 COVID-19 vaccine (dated by TCRdb to about 2021). With respect to the entire study: AZD1222 recipients given second doses at about 4 weeks or at about 12 weeks were pooled, since spike-specific TCR depth and breadth were not found to differ between the two schedules. A total of 233 trial participants underwent TCR sequencing, of whom nearly 210 had received two doses of AZD1222 and some 26 had received two doses of the MenACWY control vaccine. Trial participants were enrolled by age into 18-55, 56-69 and 70-plus year subgroups, with approximately 150, 30 and 60 TCR-sequenced participants respectively. The paper's findings and limits, for the study overall: No day 14 peak-response samples were available, so repertoires were characterized only after the peak T cell response. The 56-69-year group was small, and its depth increase did not reach significance, likely because of low power. Conclusions about previously exposed vaccinees were limited because only six AZD1222 recipients were SARS-CoV-2 seropositive at baseline. Most participants were white British and females outnumbered males, and the authors suggested that clonal diversity may have been underestimated. A significant rise in spike-specific TCR breadth and depth was observed after two AZD1222 doses relative to day 0 and relative to MenACWY recipients. CD4 TCRs associated with the vaccine covered the entire spike protein, and the dominant responses were in regions 160-218 and 743-854. Reportedly, almost half of the unique spike-specific TCRs recognized epitopes lying outside the regions that are mutated in the B.1.351 and B.1.1.7 variants.

V drops 0 bases and J drops 1 base, leaving 6 bases in between. Counted from cysteine to phenylalanine, this CDR3 has 13 amino acids. Only the CDR3 DNA stays, 39 bases, in frame from base 1. According to the germline V gene (reference sequence), CDR1 reads GTSNPN and CDR2 reads SVGIG. The CDR3 regions of human TCRbeta chains were analyzed by immunosequencing. Per the original workflow: TCRs in the repertoires were matched against a reference library of SARS-CoV-2-specific TCRs that had been generated with the MIRA antigen-specificity platform. Breadth meant the fraction of unique TCRs that were SARS-CoV-2-associated, whereas depth meant the fraction of total T cells that were SARS-CoV-2-associated. Using the MIRA data, every spike-specific TCR was mapped to the spike region that the TCR reacted to and assigned to either a CD4 or a CD8 class. Log10-transformed breadth and depth values were compared by one-way ANOVA with Sidak's multiple comparisons tests. Imported from immuneACCESS, the table was reduced by TCRdb to in-frame sequences with V and J called. These copies leave out some clones; in studies compared against another copy, an unresolved V gene accounts for under half, and the cause of the remainder is not known. The DNA was the basis for D and trimming; V, J and clone size are from that table. The table for this sample lists 95,000 to 110,000 clones; around 91% of them were counted only once. The ten largest clones represent about 5% of the sample.

The clonotype comes from an adult in good health. The specimen comprised peripheral blood, sampled on day 0 of AZD1222 vaccination. The V and J genes are TRBV30 and TRBJ1-1, with the D segment identity uncertain. The CDR3 protein is CAWSVERNTEAFF. Here is the DNA: TGTGCCTGGAGTGTAGAGAGGAACACTGAAGCTTTCTTT. Full variable domain (CDR3 extended with the reference TRBV30 and TRBJ1-1 proteins): SQTIHQWPATLVQPVGSPLSLECTVEGTSNPNLYWYRQAAGRGLQLLFYSVGIGQISSEVPQNLSASRPQDRQFILSSKKLLLSDSGFYLCAWSVERNTEAFFGQGTRLTVV.